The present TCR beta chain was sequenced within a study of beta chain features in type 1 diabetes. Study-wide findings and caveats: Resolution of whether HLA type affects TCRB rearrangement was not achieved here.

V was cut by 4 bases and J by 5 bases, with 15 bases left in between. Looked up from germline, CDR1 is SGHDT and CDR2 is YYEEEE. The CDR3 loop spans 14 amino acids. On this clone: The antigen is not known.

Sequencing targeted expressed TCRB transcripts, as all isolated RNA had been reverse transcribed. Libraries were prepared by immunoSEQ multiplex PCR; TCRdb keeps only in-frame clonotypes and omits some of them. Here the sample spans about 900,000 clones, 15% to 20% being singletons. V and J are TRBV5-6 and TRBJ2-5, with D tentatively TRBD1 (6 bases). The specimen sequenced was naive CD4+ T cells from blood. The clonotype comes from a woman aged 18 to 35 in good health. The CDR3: CASSRQDGMETQYF. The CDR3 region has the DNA TGTGCCAGCAGCCGACAGGACGGCATGGAGACCCAGTACTTC. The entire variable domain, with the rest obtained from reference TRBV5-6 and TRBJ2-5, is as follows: DAGVTQSPTHLIKTRGQQVTLRCSPKSGHDTVSWYQQALGQGPQFIFQYYEEEERQRGNFPDRFSGHQFPNYSSELNVNALLLGDSALYLCASSRQDGMETQYFGPGTRLLVL.